These T cell receptor beta chains were read from a single sample in a study of blood T cell repertoires in COVID-19. Profiling relied on immunoSEQ multiplex PCR, and the TCRdb table lists in-frame clones only, not all of them. The sample comprises approximately 160,000 clones, roughly 80% of which are singletons, and about 3% rests with the top ten. Sequencing used peripheral blood. The receptors stem from an older man with acute or convalescent COVID-19. The CDR3 runs from the conserved cysteine through the conserved F or W. A D gene is named only where the DNA matches it firmly. Clone size, where shown, is once, few, many, or a class for clones that have expanded.

v_call	j_call	clone_size	d_call	cdr3_aa	cdr3_nt
TRBV5-1	TRBJ1-6	NA	TRBD1	CASSLGTGLLYSPLHF	TGCGCCAGCAGCTTGGGGACAGGGCTCCTTTATTCACCCCTCCACTTT
TRBV4-1	TRBJ2-1	NA	TRBD2	CASSELVGGDSYNEQFF	TGCGCCAGCAGTGAACTTGTCGGGGGGGACTCCTACAATGAGCAGTTCTTC
TRBV5-1	TRBJ1-2	NA	TRBD1	CASSLAGGNLVYGYTF	TGCGCCAGCAGCTTGGCAGGGGGAAACCTCGTCTATGGCTACACCTTC
TRBV12-3/TRBV12-4	TRBJ1-2	once	TRBD1	CASSSGQGYGYTF	TGTGCCAGCAGCTCGGGACAGGGCTATGGCTACACCTTC
TRBV12-3/TRBV12-4	TRBJ1-5	NA	NA	CASSLQGNQPQHF	TGTGCCAGCAGTTTGCAGGGCAATCAGCCCCAGCATTTT
TRBV18	TRBJ2-2	NA	TRBD2	CASSPPTTSGLGAGELFF	TGTGCCAGCTCACCACCGACCACTAGCGGACTCGGCGCCGGGGAGCTGTTTTTT
TRBV19	TRBJ2-2	NA	TRBD1	CASSTGQGNTGELFF	TGTGCCAGTAGTACGGGACAGGGAAACACCGGGGAGCTGTTTTTT
TRBV7-2	TRBJ1-1	NA	NA	CASSLPGLNTEAFF	TGTGCCAGCAGCTTGCCGGGACTCAACACTGAAGCTTTCTTT
TRBV19	TRBJ1-1	NA	NA	CASSRGRNTEAFF	TGTGCCAGTAGTAGGGGCAGGAACACTGAAGCTTTCTTT
TRBV7-3	TRBJ2-1	NA	TRBD2	CASSLIRTSGSSEQFF	TGTGCCAGCAGCTTAATCCGAACTAGCGGGAGCAGTGAGCAGTTCTTC
TRBV6-6	TRBJ1-2	few	TRBD1	CASSYPKGQGDYGYTF	TGTGCCAGCAGTTACCCAAAGGGACAGGGAGACTATGGCTACACCTTC
TRBV28	TRBJ2-3	NA	NA	CASRGRLTDTQYF	TGTGCCAGCAGGGGGCGGCTCACAGATACGCAGTATTTT
TRBV19	TRBJ1-2	NA	NA	CASSIREEARRGYTF	TGTGCCAGTAGTATACGTGAGGAGGCCAGAAGGGGCTACACCTTC
TRBV19	TRBJ2-5	NA	TRBD2	CASQRTSGSPETQYF	TGTGCCAGTCAGCGAACTAGCGGGAGCCCAGAGACCCAGTACTTC
TRBV2	TRBJ1-2	once	TRBD1	CASSEARTGGDYGYTF	TGTGCCAGCAGTGAAGCGCGGACAGGGGGCGACTATGGCTACACCTTC
TRBV18	TRBJ1-6	once	TRBD1	CASSPGQESSPPLHF	TGTGCCAGCTCACCAGGACAGGAGTCCTCTCCCCCCCTCCACTTT
TRBV5-1	TRBJ1-1	NA	NA	CASSLRSDNTEAFF	TGCGCCAGCAGCCTCCGCAGCGACAACACTGAAGCTTTCTTT
TRBV28	TRBJ2-7	NA	NA	CASAPGRGFGYEQYF	TGTGCCAGCGCCCCGGGGAGGGGGTTTGGCTACGAGCAGTACTTC
TRBV10-3	TRBJ1-1	NA	TRBD1	CAISDDRGNTEAFF	TGTGCCATCAGTGACGACAGGGGGAACACTGAAGCTTTCTTT
TRBV19	TRBJ2-7	NA	NA	CASILRPRGASYEQYF	TGTGCCAGTATCCTTCGTCCTAGAGGCGCCTCCTACGAGCAGTACTTC
TRBV7-2	TRBJ2-5	NA	TRBD2	CASSLVSGEGGTQYF	TGTGCCAGCAGCTTAGTTTCGGGGGAGGGTGGGACCCAGTACTTC
TRBV27	TRBJ2-1	NA	NA	CASTFGASAPDEQFF	TGTGCCAGCACCTTTGGGGCTAGCGCTCCGGATGAGCAGTTCTTC
TRBV7-3	TRBJ2-3	few	NA	CASSIGSGSDTQYF	TGTGCCAGCAGTATCGGGAGTGGTTCAGATACGCAGTATTTT
TRBV28	TRBJ2-6	NA	NA	CASSLLGQSSGANVLTF	TGTGCCAGCAGTTTATTGGGGCAGAGCTCTGGGGCCAACGTCCTGACTTTC
TRBV18	TRBJ1-1	NA	TRBD1	CASSLGQGNTEAFF	TGTGCCAGCTCACTAGGACAGGGGAACACTGAAGCTTTCTTT
TRBV7-3	TRBJ2-5	NA	NA	CASSLYPGSRETQYF	TGTGCCAGCAGCTTATATCCGGGATCCCGTGAGACCCAGTACTTC
TRBV4-3	TRBJ2-7	NA	NA	CASSPGQRTSYEQYF	TGCGCCAGCAGCCCAGGACAGAGGACTTCCTACGAGCAGTACTTC
TRBV1	TRBJ2-5	NA	NA	CTSSQDRLADPQETQYF	TGCACCAGCAGCCAAGATCGATTAGCGGACCCGCAAGAGACCCAGTACTTC
TRBV7-9	TRBJ2-5	NA	NA	CASSFGAGRQAGQTQYF	TGTGCCAGCAGCTTTGGGGCCGGAAGACAGGCTGGGCAGACCCAGTACTTC